This TCR beta chain was recorded in a study of cytomegalovirus exposure and HLA in healthy donors. Overall study findings and caveats: The classifier was said to identify cytomegalovirus status with high specificity and sensitivity. Specificity for CMV antigens was confirmed in vitro for a few of the CMV-associated chains. The authors enumerated over 150 TCR beta chains as linked to cytomegalovirus.

Concerning this clone: The antigen is not known.

The assay was immunoSEQ multiplex PCR, and TCRdb's table has in-frame clones only and misses some. This table has about 50,000 clones, 93% appearing once. CDR3 length: 14 amino acids. V was trimmed by 1 base and J by 4 bases, leaving 7 bases between them. Germline-derived CDR1 and CDR2 are SGHTA and FQGNSA. The donors were in the roughly 120-subject validation cohort; that cohort was separate from the approximately 730-subject first cohort. Source material: PBMCs. This chain links TRBV7-2 with TRBJ1-4; D ambiguous. The receptor was isolated from a woman aged 18 to 35 in good health and CMV-seropositive. CDR3 protein: CASSLGGRNEKLFF. The CDR3 DNA follows: TGTGCCAGCAGCTTAGGTGGGCGTAATGAAAAACTGTTTTTT. The full variable domain, its missing parts supplied by reference TRBV7-2 and TRBJ1-4, is GAGVSQSPSNKVTEKGKDVELRCDPISGHTALYWYRQSLGQGLEFLIYFQGNSAPDKSGLPSDRFSAERTGGSVSTLTIQRTQQEDSAVYLCASSLGGRNEKLFFGSGTQLSVL.